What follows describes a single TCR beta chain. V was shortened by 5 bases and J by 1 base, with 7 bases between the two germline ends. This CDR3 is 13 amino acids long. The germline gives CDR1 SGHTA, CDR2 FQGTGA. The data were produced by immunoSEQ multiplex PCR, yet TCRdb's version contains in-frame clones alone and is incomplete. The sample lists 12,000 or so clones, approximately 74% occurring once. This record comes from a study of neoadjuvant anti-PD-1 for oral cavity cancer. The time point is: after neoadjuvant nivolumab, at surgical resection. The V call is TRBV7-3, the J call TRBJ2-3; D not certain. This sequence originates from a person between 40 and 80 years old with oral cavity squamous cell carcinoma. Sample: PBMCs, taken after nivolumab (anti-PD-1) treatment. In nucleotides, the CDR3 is TGTGCCAGCAGCCAGACCGGCACAGATACGCAGTATTTT. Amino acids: CASSQTGTDTQYF.